This is a list of T cell receptor beta chains from one sample in a study of T cell repertoires in aging, cancer and after chemotherapy. TCRdb processed the multiplex PCR reads anew with MiXCR; each CDR3 protein has one entry. The table lists about 11,000 distinct CDR3 sequences, 25% to 30% of them singletons, with approximately 2% in the top ten. The sample comprised blood. The receptors shown here come from a human donor in good health. Each CDR3 is given with its conserved first and last residue. D genes are given only for firm matches. Size is omitted from some rows. Given values are once, few, many or a class for expanded clones.

V	J	D	size	CDR3	DNA
TRBV18	TRBJ1-4	.	.	CASYGATNEKLFF	TGTGCCAGCTACGGTGCAACTAATGAAAAACTGTTTTTT
TRBV30	TRBJ2-7	.	.	CAWNLVDISSYEQYF	TGTGCCTGGAACCTAGTGGACATTTCGTCCTACGAGCAGTACTTC
TRBV7-6	TRBJ2-2	.	.	CASSPVAGVGGELFF	TGTGCCAGCAGCCCCGTGGCAGGAGTTGGCGGGGAGCTGTTTTTT
TRBV4-1	TRBJ1-6	TRBD1	.	CASSQVGQGVNSALHF	TGCGCCAGCAGCCAAGTGGGACAGGGGGTGAATTCGGCCCTCCACTTT
TRBV20-1	TRBJ1-4	.	few	CSATSRAGGRANEKLFF	TGCAGTGCAACGTCCCGAGCGGGGGGAAGGGCTAATGAAAAACTGTTTTTT
TRBV6-6	TRBJ2-1	TRBD2	few	CASSYPSGSKTKYNEQFF	TGTGCCAGCAGTTACCCTAGCGGATCAAAAACGAAGTACAATGAGCAGTTCTTC
TRBV30	TRBJ2-5	TRBD2	few	CAWSYPPWGLAGVGQETQYF	TGTGCCTGGAGTTACCCGCCGTGGGGACTAGCGGGGGTAGGCCAAGAGACCCAGTACTTC
TRBV5-1	TRBJ1-5	.	few	CASSPTLLKGNQPQHF	TGCGCCAGCAGCCCCACTCTCCTGAAGGGCAATCAGCCCCAGCATTTT
TRBV20-1	TRBJ1-4	.	.	CSDRQPTNEKLFF	TGCAGTGATAGGCAGCCAACTAATGAAAAACTGTTTTTT
TRBV9	TRBJ1-6	TRBD1	few	CASSTDRNSPLHF	TGTGCCAGCAGCACGGACAGGAATTCACCCCTCCACTTT
TRBV7-2	TRBJ2-7	TRBD1	few	CASSLTAGTGAYEQYF	TGTGCCAGCAGCCTAACAGCCGGGACAGGGGCCTACGAGCAGTACTTC
TRBV27	TRBJ2-1	TRBD1	.	CASSLKDRGRNEQFF	TGTGCCAGCAGTTTGAAGGACAGGGGACGCAATGAGCAGTTCTTC
TRBV7-2	TRBJ2-6	.	few	CASSLTGTYSGANVLTF	TGTGCCAGCAGCCTAACCGGGACGTATTCTGGGGCCAACGTCCTGACTTTC
TRBV20-1	TRBJ1-2	.	medium-sized	CSAPVYVGYTF	TGCAGTGCTCCAGTGTATGTCGGCTACACCTTC
TRBV29-1	TRBJ1-1	.	medium-sized	CSVPGPSMNTEAFF	TGCAGCGTTCCTGGACCCTCCATGAACACTGAAGCTTTCTTT
TRBV5-1	TRBJ2-7	.	.	CASSLEIGRGEQYF	TGCGCCAGCAGCTTGGAAATAGGCCGGGGAGAGCAGTACTTC
TRBV10-3	TRBJ1-1	.	.	CAISDPEDSYTEAFF	TGTGCCATCAGTGACCCGGAGGATTCATACACTGAAGCTTTCTTT
TRBV7-3	TRBJ2-2	.	.	CASSLSPQTGGTGELFF	TGTGCCAGCAGCTTATCGCCTCAGACAGGAGGGACCGGGGAGCTGTTTTTT
TRBV28	TRBJ2-3	TRBD2	few	CASSLGTSGTDTQYF	TGTGCCAGCAGTTTGGGGACTAGCGGCACAGATACGCAGTATTTT
TRBV29-1	TRBJ1-1	.	medium-sized	CSVESGNTEAFF	TGCAGCGTTGAAAGCGGGAACACTGAAGCTTTCTTT
TRBV20-1	TRBJ2-3	.	.	CSARRAGGTDTQYF	TGCAGTGCTAGACGGGCTGGGGGAACAGATACGCAGTATTTT
TRBV30	TRBJ1-6	.	medium-sized	CAWRDSNYSPLHF	TGTGCCTGGAGGGACAGCAATTATTCACCCCTCCACTTT
TRBV6-2/TRBV6-3	TRBJ1-2	TRBD1	.	CASSTPGTAGLGYTF	TGTGCCAGCAGTACTCCCGGGACAGCAGGGCTCGGCTACACCTTC
TRBV28	TRBJ1-5	.	.	CASSLIAGAVGQPQHF	TGTGCCAGCAGTTTAATCGCAGGGGCGGTAGGTCAGCCCCAGCATTTT
TRBV12-3/TRBV12-4	TRBJ2-2	.	.	CASSRGPELFF	TGTGCCAGCAGCCGAGGTCCCGAGCTGTTTTTT
TRBV6-2/TRBV6-3	TRBJ2-7	TRBD1	few	CASSGLRDRVGEQYF	TGTGCCAGCAGCGGGCTCCGGGACAGGGTCGGGGAGCAGTACTTC
TRBV19	TRBJ2-3	TRBD2	.	CASSPGLAGAVVSRTQYF	TGTGCCAGTAGTCCGGGACTAGCGGGGGCCGTGGTCTCGCGTACGCAGTATTTT
TRBV12-3/TRBV12-4	TRBJ2-2	TRBD1	.	CASSFGLDRGDTGELFF	TGTGCCAGCAGCTTTGGTCTGGACAGGGGAGACACCGGGGAGCTGTTTTTT
TRBV27	TRBJ2-7	TRBD1	medium-sized	CASSSWDRGYEQYF	TGTGCCAGCAGTTCCTGGGACAGGGGATACGAGCAGTACTTC
TRBV6-2/TRBV6-3	TRBJ2-2	.	.	CASTLDTYTGELFF	TGTGCCAGCACCCTCGACACCTACACCGGGGAGCTGTTTTTT
TRBV11-2	TRBJ1-1	.	.	CASSFLRGGAHTEAFF	TGTGCCAGCAGCTTCCTCCGTGGAGGGGCCCACACTGAAGCTTTCTTT
TRBV27	TRBJ2-1	.	.	CASQPNEQFF	TGTGCCAGCCAACCCAATGAGCAGTTCTTC
TRBV14	TRBJ1-6	.	.	CASSQDRAGNSPLHF	TGTGCCAGCAGCCAAGATCGGGCAGGCAATTCACCCCTCCACTTT
TRBV19	TRBJ2-7	TRBD2	.	CASSAGGRGIYEQYF	TGTGCCAGTAGTGCCGGGGGGAGGGGTATCTACGAGCAGTACTTC
TRBV12-3/TRBV12-4	TRBJ2-7	.	.	CASSLTRIGEQYF	TGTGCCAGCAGCCTTACTAGAATCGGTGAGCAGTACTTC
TRBV20-1	TRBJ2-1	.	.	CSARGGAGDSYNEQFF	TGCAGTGCTAGAGGAGGGGCCGGCGACAGCTACAATGAGCAGTTCTTC
TRBV9	TRBJ2-7	TRBD2	.	CASSVGGGPPYEQYF	TGTGCCAGCAGCGTCGGCGGGGGGCCTCCCTACGAGCAGTACTTC
TRBV5-6	TRBJ2-7	.	few	CASRDSPSSYEQYF	TGTGCCAGCAGAGACAGTCCCAGCTCCTACGAGCAGTACTTC
TRBV30	TRBJ1-2	.	medium-sized	CAWSVTDYGYTF	TGTGCCTGGAGTGTAACAGACTATGGCTACACCTTC
TRBV20-1	TRBJ1-2	.	.	CSARRALPSEGYTF	TGCAGTGCCCGCCGGGCGCTGCCCTCGGAAGGCTACACCTTC
TRBV20-1	TRBJ2-1	.	few	CSARPYNEQFF	TGCAGTGCTAGGCCATACAATGAGCAGTTCTTC
TRBV28	TRBJ2-6	.	few	CASRSPPRGANVLTF	TGTGCCAGCCGGTCCCCACCGAGAGGGGCCAACGTCCTGACTTTC
TRBV7-2	TRBJ2-3	.	few	CASKGAQGVDTQYF	TGTGCCAGCAAAGGGGCTCAAGGGGTAGATACGCAGTATTTT
TRBV5-1	TRBJ1-3	.	few	CASSQRTGNTIYF	TGTGCCAGCAGCCAAAGGACGGGGAACACCATATATTTT
TRBV5-1	TRBJ2-1	.	.	CASSLADSGNEQFF	TGCGCCAGCAGCTTGGCCGACAGTGGGAATGAGCAGTTCTTC
TRBV28	TRBJ2-2	TRBD1	.	CASSSHTWTGTNTGELFF	TGTGCCAGCAGTTCCCACACATGGACAGGCACGAACACCGGGGAGCTGTTTTTT
TRBV6-6	TRBJ2-3	TRBD2	few	CASSSTSGVDTQYF	TGTGCCAGCAGTTCGACTAGCGGGGTGGATACGCAGTATTTT
TRBV28	TRBJ1-2	.	.	CASSLTGGYTF	TGTGCCAGCAGTTTAACGGGTGGCTACACCTTC
TRBV27	TRBJ2-1	.	few	CASSYFQGLGEQFF	TGTGCCAGCAGTTACTTTCAGGGACTGGGTGAGCAGTTCTTC
TRBV19	TRBJ2-3	.	.	CASRLGAEEYTQYF	TGTGCCAGTAGATTGGGGGCCGAAGAATATACGCAGTATTTT
TRBV6-5	TRBJ2-2	.	.	CASAAAQRTQNTGELFF	TGTGCCAGCGCAGCAGCCCAAAGGACACAGAACACCGGGGAGCTGTTTTTT
TRBV6-6	TRBJ1-1	.	.	CASSYSSRSMNTEAFF	TGTGCCAGCAGTTACTCGTCGAGGTCTATGAACACTGAAGCTTTCTTT
TRBV19	TRBJ2-1	TRBD2	few	CASSAGWGHNEQFF	TGTGCCAGTTCAGCGGGATGGGGACACAATGAGCAGTTCTTC
TRBV11-1	TRBJ1-1	.	few	CASSLGALISEAFF	TGTGCCAGCAGCTTAGGGGCACTCATCTCTGAAGCTTTCTTT
TRBV7-2	TRBJ1-6	.	few	CASSLAPRGGNSPLHF	TGTGCCAGCAGCTTAGCGCCAAGGGGCGGGAATTCACCCCTCCACTTT
TRBV10-1	TRBJ1-1	.	medium-sized	CASNDRANTEAFF	TGCGCCAGCAACGACAGAGCGAACACTGAAGCTTTCTTT
TRBV6-6	TRBJ1-4	.	.	CASSRGSRFGEKLFF	TGTGCCAGCAGCCGGGGGTCCCGGTTCGGGGAAAAACTGTTTTTT
TRBV5-3	TRBJ2-5	.	.	CASSQRTGRETQYF	TGTGCCAGCAGCCAGAGGACCGGACGGGAGACCCAGTACTTC
TRBV7-2	TRBJ1-2	.	.	CASSFERDYGYTF	TGTGCCAGCAGCTTTGAGAGGGACTATGGCTACACCTTC
TRBV18	TRBJ1-2	TRBD1	few	CASSPIGQGANYGYTF	TGTGCCAGCTCACCAATAGGGCAGGGGGCTAACTATGGCTACACCTTC